These 5 T cell receptor beta chains were all obtained from the same sample, sequenced in a study of T cell responses to AZD1222 COVID-19 vaccine. The repertoire was sequenced with immunoSEQ multiplex PCR; TCRdb's copy has only in-frame clones and lacks some. The sample holds some 130,000 clones, roughly 90% seen once. Sample: peripheral blood, taken 28 days after the second AZD1222 dose. The receptors originated from an adult who received the AZD1222 COVID-19 vaccine.

The V gene is TRBV9, the J gene TRBJ2-5, with TRBD2 matching over 7 bases. The CDR3 contains 18 residues. J was trimmed by 2 bases and V by 5 bases; bases with no gene match: 18. CDR1 SGDLS and CDR2 YYNGEE come from the germline V gene. The CDR3 DNA follows: TGTGCCAGCAGTGGTGGCCTAGCGGACTTAAAAAGACAAGAGACCCAGTACTTC. Translated, it gives CASSGGLADLKRQETQYF.

The rearrangement joins TRBV18 to TRBJ2-7; D perhaps matches TRBD2 (6 bases). V gave up 6 bases and J gave up 5 bases, with 26 bases separating them. The CDR3 runs 17 residues. CDR1 is KGHSH and CDR2 is LQKENI in the germline V gene. CDR3 bases: TGTGCCAGCTCCCAGAGGTCGGTCTCTAGCGTCGGTAACGAGCAGTACTTC. It encodes CASSQRSVSSVGNEQYF.

This clone was counted once. The chain combines TRBV29-1 with TRBJ2-7, with D possibly TRBD1 on 5 matching bases. The CDR3 is made up of 13 amino acids. Germline CDR1 and CDR2: SQVTM and ANQGSEA. Trimming stripped 2 bases from V and 4 bases from J, with 12 bases between. CDR3 sequence reads: CSVEIGVGYEQYF. The CDR3 DNA reads as TGCAGCGTTGAAATAGGGGTCGGGTACGAGCAGTACTTC.

V and J are TRBV6-5 and TRBJ2-2, with D perhaps TRBD1 or TRBD2 (6 bases each). The CDR3 runs 13 residues. Between the trimmed V and J ends, which lost 6 bases and 6 bases, there was a span of 11 bases. CDR1 and CDR2 from the germline V gene are MNHEY and SVGAGI. The CDR3 DNA reads TGTGCCAGCAGACAACGGGGGCCCGGGGAGCTGTTTTTT. Amino acid sequence: CASRQRGPGELFF.

This clone was recorded only once. V is TRBV28 and J is TRBJ2-7; TRBD1 matches 10 bases. Trimming took 6 bases from V and 0 from J; bases not matched to a gene: 5. Germline-derived CDR1 and CDR2 are MDHEN and SYDVKM. This CDR3 comprises 15 residues. CDR3: CASRRDRGFSYEQYF. The CDR3 DNA reads TGTGCCAGCAGGAGGGACAGGGGATTCTCCTACGAGCAGTACTTC.